This is a list of T cell receptor beta chains from one sample in a study of blood T cell repertoires in COVID-19. Method: immunoSEQ multiplex PCR; TCRdb's copy keeps in-frame clones and lacks some. Of 150,000 or so clones in the sample, 80% were seen once. The specimen sequenced was peripheral blood. The receptor source for this set is a man between 60 and 70 years old with active or convalescent COVID-19. Each CDR3 is given with its conserved first and last residue. Each record gives: V gene, J gene, clone size, D gene, CDR3 protein, CDR3 DNA. The D gene is left open where the match is weak. Part of the rows lack a size; the others show once, few, many or a class for expanded clones.

v_gene: TRBV12-3/TRBV12-4
j_gene: TRBJ2-5
abundance: NA
d_gene: NA
CDR3aa: CASSLTGKETQYF
CDR3nt: TGTGCCAGCAGTTTGACGGGAAAAGAGACCCAGTACTTC

v_gene: TRBV28
j_gene: TRBJ1-1
abundance: NA
d_gene: TRBD1
CDR3aa: CASRDRGQNTEAFF
CDR3nt: TGTGCCAGTAGGGACAGGGGGCAGAACACTGAAGCTTTCTTT

v_gene: TRBV2
j_gene: TRBJ1-1
abundance: NA
d_gene: TRBD1
CDR3aa: CASRATGDEAFF
CDR3nt: TGTGCCAGCAGGGCGACAGGGGATGAAGCTTTCTTT

v_gene: TRBV30
j_gene: TRBJ1-2
abundance: NA
d_gene: NA
CDR3aa: CAWETGLRGYGYTF
CDR3nt: TGTGCCTGGGAAACAGGGCTTCGAGGGTATGGCTACACCTTC

v_gene: TRBV2
j_gene: TRBJ1-1
abundance: NA
d_gene: TRBD1
CDR3aa: CASSVVAGGAFF
CDR3nt: TGTGCCAGCAGTGTCGTTGCAGGGGGAGCTTTCTTT

v_gene: TRBV28
j_gene: TRBJ2-7
abundance: NA
d_gene: NA
CDR3aa: CASSPNRPNEQYF
CDR3nt: TGTGCCAGCAGTCCCAACAGGCCCAACGAGCAGTACTTC

v_gene: TRBV10-3
j_gene: TRBJ2-3
abundance: NA
d_gene: NA
CDR3aa: CASGLGDTQYF
CDR3nt: TGTGCCTCGGGGTTAGGCGATACGCAGTATTTT

v_gene: TRBV28
j_gene: TRBJ2-7
abundance: few
d_gene: TRBD1
CDR3aa: CASSPRTGGSYEQYF
CDR3nt: TGTGCCAGCAGTCCTCGGACAGGGGGCTCCTACGAGCAGTACTTC

v_gene: TRBV19
j_gene: TRBJ1-2
abundance: NA
d_gene: NA
CDR3aa: CASSIGGGTSSHYGYTF
CDR3nt: TGTGCCAGTAGTATAGGAGGCGGCACCTCGTCTCACTATGGCTACACCTTC

v_gene: TRBV19
j_gene: TRBJ1-2
abundance: NA
d_gene: NA
CDR3aa: CASSDRDTLNYGYTF
CDR3nt: TGTGCCAGTAGTGATCGGGACACTCTTAACTATGGCTACACCTTC

v_gene: TRBV19
j_gene: TRBJ1-5
abundance: NA
d_gene: NA
CDR3aa: CASSPGGTQPQHF
CDR3nt: TGTGCCAGTAGCCCGGGGGGGACCCAGCCCCAGCATTTT

v_gene: TRBV18
j_gene: TRBJ2-3
abundance: NA
d_gene: NA
CDR3aa: CASSPASVADTQYF
CDR3nt: TGTGCCAGCTCACCAGCTAGCGTGGCAGATACGCAGTATTTT

v_gene: TRBV5-6
j_gene: TRBJ2-7
abundance: NA
d_gene: TRBD1
CDR3aa: CASRSGQGYEQYF
CDR3nt: TGTGCCAGCAGGTCGGGACAGGGCTACGAGCAGTACTTC

v_gene: TRBV4-1
j_gene: TRBJ2-2
abundance: once
d_gene: NA
CDR3aa: CASSQDSSRVGNTGELFF
CDR3nt: TGCGCCAGCAGCCAAGATAGTAGCAGGGTGGGGAACACCGGGGAGCTGTTTTTT

v_gene: TRBV4-1
j_gene: TRBJ1-1
abundance: NA
d_gene: NA
CDR3aa: CASSQDRAGVGTEAFF
CDR3nt: TGCGCCAGCAGCCAAGATCGGGCAGGGGTGGGCACTGAAGCTTTCTTT

v_gene: TRBV10-3
j_gene: TRBJ2-7
abundance: NA
d_gene: NA
CDR3aa: CAISENDKLGEQYF
CDR3nt: TGTGCCATCAGTGAGAACGACAAATTGGGCGAGCAGTACTTC

v_gene: TRBV21-1
j_gene: TRBJ2-1
abundance: few
d_gene: NA
CDR3aa: CASSIPRDFHNEQFF
CDR3nt: TGTGCCAGCAGCATCCCCCGGGACTTTCACAATGAGCAGTTCTTC

v_gene: TRBV4-3
j_gene: TRBJ2-7
abundance: NA
d_gene: NA
CDR3aa: CASSQDWIGQLHF
CDR3nt: TGCGCCAGCAGCCAAGACTGGATAGGACAGCTTCACTTC

v_gene: TRBV19
j_gene: TRBJ2-5
abundance: once
d_gene: NA
CDR3aa: CASSKRRGETQYF
CDR3nt: TGTGCCAGTAGTAAGAGACGAGGGGAGACCCAGTACTTC

v_gene: TRBV6-5
j_gene: TRBJ1-2
abundance: NA
d_gene: TRBD1
CDR3aa: CASSRGGWGYGYTF
CDR3nt: TGTGCCAGCAGTAGAGGGGGCTGGGGGTATGGCTACACCTTC

v_gene: TRBV9
j_gene: TRBJ2-2
abundance: NA
d_gene: NA
CDR3aa: CASSLWGVTGELFF
CDR3nt: TGTGCCAGCAGCCTTTGGGGGGTTACCGGGGAGCTGTTTTTT

v_gene: TRBV27
j_gene: TRBJ1-4
abundance: NA
d_gene: TRBD1
CDR3aa: CASRRQGALEKLFF
CDR3nt: TGTGCCAGCAGACGGCAGGGGGCGCTGGAAAAACTGTTTTTT

v_gene: TRBV27
j_gene: TRBJ1-2
abundance: NA
d_gene: NA
CDR3aa: CASRPLSGQLANYGYTF
CDR3nt: TGTGCCAGCAGACCATTGAGTGGGCAGTTAGCTAACTATGGCTACACCTTC

v_gene: TRBV11-2
j_gene: TRBJ2-2
abundance: NA
d_gene: TRBD2
CDR3aa: CASRLTSGRANTGELFF
CDR3nt: TGTGCCAGCAGGTTGACTAGCGGGAGGGCGAACACCGGGGAGCTGTTTTTT

v_gene: TRBV29-1
j_gene: TRBJ1-2
abundance: NA
d_gene: NA
CDR3aa: CSVGGQLRPGYTF
CDR3nt: TGCAGCGTTGGGGGCCAGTTGAGGCCTGGCTACACCTTC

v_gene: TRBV19
j_gene: TRBJ1-5
abundance: few
d_gene: TRBD1
CDR3aa: CASSRTGVGGNQPQHF
CDR3nt: TGTGCCAGTAGTCGGACAGGGGTCGGTGGCAATCAGCCCCAGCATTTT

v_gene: TRBV13
j_gene: TRBJ1-2
abundance: NA
d_gene: TRBD1
CDR3aa: CASSSRGPSGYTF
CDR3nt: TGTGCCAGCAGTTCCAGGGGGCCAAGTGGCTACACCTTC

v_gene: TRBV18
j_gene: TRBJ1-1
abundance: NA
d_gene: NA
CDR3aa: CASSPTTDPEAFF
CDR3nt: TGTGCCAGCTCACCAACTACGGATCCTGAAGCTTTCTTT

v_gene: TRBV5-5
j_gene: TRBJ2-7
abundance: NA
d_gene: TRBD1
CDR3aa: CASSLDRVGVYEQYF
CDR3nt: TGTGCCAGCAGCCTGGACAGGGTGGGGGTCTACGAGCAGTACTTC

v_gene: TRBV5-1
j_gene: TRBJ2-7
abundance: NA
d_gene: NA
CDR3aa: CASSLRLSYEQYF
CDR3nt: TGCGCCAGCAGCTTGCGTCTCTCCTACGAGCAGTACTTC

v_gene: TRBV7-8
j_gene: TRBJ2-2
abundance: NA
d_gene: NA
CDR3aa: CASSFSQANTGELFF
CDR3nt: TGTGCCAGCAGCTTCTCCCAGGCGAACACCGGGGAGCTGTTTTTT

v_gene: TRBV10-3
j_gene: TRBJ2-1
abundance: NA
d_gene: TRBD1
CDR3aa: CAISVQGYTSYNEQFF
CDR3nt: TGTGCCATCAGCGTACAGGGGTATACCTCCTACAATGAGCAGTTCTTC

v_gene: TRBV5-4
j_gene: TRBJ2-1
abundance: NA
d_gene: TRBD2
CDR3aa: CARTPTSGHNEQFF
CDR3nt: TGTGCCAGGACTCCCACTAGCGGCCACAATGAGCAGTTCTTC